This passage covers 27 T cell receptor beta chains from one sample sequenced in a study of blood T cell repertoires in COVID-19. TCRdb keeps only in-frame clones here, not all; method: immunoSEQ multiplex PCR. The repertoire holds over 250,000 clones, with around 90% as singletons. The sample taken for sequencing was peripheral blood. Receptors were obtained from a woman aged 25 to 39 with acute or convalescent COVID-19.

The V and J genes are TRBV7-2 and TRBJ1-5; unclear D gene. V was trimmed by 1 base and J by 1 base, leaving 8 bases between them. The CDR3 spans 15 residues. The V gene's germline CDR1 is SGHTA and CDR2 FQGNSA. Written as DNA, the CDR3 is TGTGCCAGCAGCTTAGAGGCGAGGAGCAATCAGCCCCAGCATTTT. It specifies CASSLEARSNQPQHF.

In its sample, this clone was seen once. The chain links TRBV6-2 or TRBV6-3 to TRBJ2-7, with 13 bases identical to TRBD2. Germline V gives CDR1 MNHEY, CDR2 SVGEGT. Trimming took 0 bases from V and 6 from J; bases not matched to a gene: 11. CDR3 length: 18 amino acids. CDR3 sequence (DNA): TGTGCCAGCAGTTACTCTAAGGGACTAGCGGGATCCTACTCCGAGCAGTACTTC. It translates to CASSYSKGLAGSYSEQYF.

The chain has TRBV5-4 and TRBJ2-1; tentative D call: TRBD2 (5 bases). The CDR3 consists of 12 residues. In germline, CDR1 is SGHNT, CDR2 YYREEE (reference sequence). V was trimmed by 2 bases and J by 10 bases, leaving 10 bases between them. Here the CDR3 DNA reads TGTGCCAGCAGCTTAGGCGGGCCGGAGCAGTTCTTC. Its protein is CASSLGGPEQFF.

The V and J genes are TRBV6-5 and TRBJ2-3, with a tentative D call TRBD2 (7 bases). Germline-derived CDR1 and CDR2 are MNHEY and SVGAGI. The CDR3 contains 16 residues. V was shortened by 2 bases and J by 0 bases, with 12 bases between the two germline ends. CDR3 bases: TGTGCCAGCAGTTACGGGGGGGCGGTTAGCACAGATACGCAGTATTTT. Residues: CASSYGGAVSTDTQYF.

This sequence joins TRBV10-3 and TRBJ1-5, with D unclear. Trimming removed 0 bases at V and 4 bases at J, with 10 bases between. The V gene's germline CDR1 is ENHRY and CDR2 SYGVKD. CDR3 length: 15 residues. The DNA of the CDR3 is TGTGCCATCAGTGAGTCGAGGATGGGTAATCAGCCCCAGCATTTT. Protein sequence: CAISESRMGNQPQHF.

The rearrangement uses TRBV10-3 and TRBJ2-2, with TRBD2 matching 12 bases. V was clipped by 4 bases and J by 6 bases; unmatched bases: 24. Germline CDR1 is ENHRY and CDR2 is SYGVKD. This CDR3 contains 22 residues. CDR3 coding DNA: TGTGCCATCAGTGTCACCTTTCAACCCGGGACTAGCGGGCTTCAGCACGCCGGGGAGCTGTTTTTT. Its protein product is CAISVTFQPGTSGLQHAGELFF.

The chain joins TRBV20-1 to TRBJ1-2; perhaps TRBD1 as D (5 bases). The CDR3 has 11 residues. Per germline, CDR1 DFQATT and CDR2 SNEGSKA (reference sequence). V lost 6 bases and J lost 4, with 9 bases in between. CDR3 sequence: CSASGFYGYTF. In DNA form, the CDR3 reads TGCAGTGCCTCAGGGTTCTATGGCTACACCTTC.

V and J are TRBV27 and TRBJ1-4; 7 bases are a match to TRBD1. The CDR3 has 15 amino acids. Germline V lookup: CDR1 MNHEY, CDR2 SMNVEV (reference sequence). J was trimmed by 5 bases and V by 6 bases; bases with no gene match: 9. This chain's CDR3 is CASSRQQGTNEKLFF. In DNA, the CDR3 is TGTGCCAGCAGCCGACAACAGGGGACAAATGAAAAACTGTTTTTT.

V usage is TRBV30 and J usage is TRBJ1-5; D is unclear. Germline values: CDR1 GTSNPN, CDR2 SVGIG (reference sequence). Trimming shortened V by 0 bases and J by 6 bases, and 9 bases separated the two germline ends. This CDR3 spans 13 amino acids. CDR3 sequence: CAWSVQETQPQHF. Here the CDR3 DNA reads TGTGCCTGGAGTGTCCAGGAAACTCAGCCCCAGCATTTT.

This sequence joins TRBV3-1 (or the pseudogene TRBV3-2) and TRBJ2-7; 12 nucleotides line up with TRBD2. The CDR3 covers 15 residues. The germline CDR1 and CDR2 sequences are LGHDT and YNNKEL (reference sequence). V lost 1 base to trimming and J lost 3 bases; unmatched junction nucleotides: 1. The CDR3: CASSQGTSGIYEQYF. The CDR3 bases are TGTGCCAGCAGCCAAGGGACTAGCGGGATCTACGAGCAGTACTTC.

The CDR3 DNA reads as TGTGCCAGCAGCACATTACTAGCGGGAGGGGGAGAGACCCAGTACTTC. This translates into CASSTLLAGGGETQYF. This chain connects TRBV9 to TRBJ2-5, with TRBD2 identical over 13 bases. Unmatched junction bases numbered 7, after V lost 4 bases and J lost 4 bases. This CDR3 is built from 16 residues. In germline, CDR1 is SGDLS, CDR2 YYNGEE.

V usage is TRBV11-3 and J usage is TRBJ2-1; 14 bases match TRBD2. This CDR3 contains 18 residues. V was pared by 5 bases and J by 7 bases, with 13 bases of the junction left unmatched. Germline V gene lookup returns CDR1 SGHNT and CDR2 YENEEA. The CDR3 sequence: CASSTLTLTSGRVNEQFF. The CDR3 DNA reads as TGTGCCAGCAGCACCCTTACCCTGACTAGCGGGAGGGTGAATGAGCAGTTCTTC.

In regard to this clone: The junction and the germline gene differ at one end; a read error may be behind it. J is TRBJ2-1 and V is TRBV24-1, with TRBD2 matching over 7 bases. CDR1 KGHDR and CDR2 SFDVKD come from the germline V gene. The CDR3 spans 13 residues. The DNA for the CDR3 is TGTGCCACAAGTGCGGGGGTCTACAATGAGCAGTTCTTC. Its protein product is CATSAGVYNEQFF.

The chain couples TRBV27 to TRBJ1-5; D is perhaps TRBD1 (5 bases). The germline gives CDR1 MNHEY, CDR2 SMNVEV (reference sequence). Trimming took 0 bases from V and 5 from J, leaving 17 bases between them. The CDR3 length is 17 residues. CDR3 amino acids: CASSLSGIGGTDQPQHF. For the CDR3, the DNA is TGTGCCAGCAGTTTATCAGGGATTGGGGGGACGGATCAGCCCCAGCATTTT.

This clone was seen once. V gene TRBV3-1 (or the pseudogene TRBV3-2) combines with J gene TRBJ2-5; 10 bases align to TRBD2. The CDR3 length is 15 residues. Trimming took 4 bases from V and 5 from J; bases not matched to a gene: 7. The germline CDR1 and CDR2 sequences are LGHDT and YNNKEL (reference sequence). CDR3 region: CASSREAGGKETQYF. CDR3 coding DNA: TGTGCCAGCAGCCGCGAAGCGGGAGGGAAGGAGACCCAGTACTTC.

V gene TRBV6-2 or TRBV6-3 combines with J gene TRBJ2-3, with 11 positions matching TRBD2. CDR1 and CDR2 from the germline V gene are MNHEY and SVGEGT. The CDR3 spans 17 residues. Trimming took 4 bases from V and 2 from J; bases not matched to a gene: 8. The CDR3 spells CASSFFTSGRSTDTQYF. CDR3 DNA: TGTGCCAGCAGTTTTTTCACTAGCGGGAGATCCACAGATACGCAGTATTTT.

This clone was observed a handful of times. The chain couples TRBV30 to TRBJ2-1; D is perhaps TRBD2 (6 bases). Germline CDR1 is GTSNPN and CDR2 is SVGIG (reference sequence). The CDR3 spans 12 residues. Trimming took off 2 bases at V and 10 bases at J, with 12 bases between the two ends. The CDR3 region is CAWSSPGLEQFF. For the CDR3, the DNA is TGTGCCTGGAGTTCGCCGGGACTCGAGCAGTTCTTC.

The V call is TRBV11-2, the J call TRBJ1-2; 7 bases are shared with TRBD1. This CDR3 has 13 residues. Per germline, CDR1 SGHAT and CDR2 FQNNGV. Trimming took 3 bases from V and 8 from J; bases not matched to a gene: 6. The CDR3 sequence is CASSFPGGFGYTF. CDR3 DNA: TGTGCCAGCAGCTTCCCAGGGGGTTTCGGCTACACCTTC.

This sequence joins TRBV5-5 and TRBJ1-2, with D tentatively TRBD1 (5 bases). The CDR3 covers 15 residues. V gave up 4 bases and J gave up 5 bases, with 18 bases separating them. CDR1 and CDR2 (germline): SGHKS, YYEKEE (reference sequence). The CDR3 protein is CASSLGDSGAYGYTF. In DNA form, the CDR3 reads TGTGCCAGCAGCCTAGGGGACTCAGGAGCGTATGGCTACACCTTC. Filled out from reference TRBV5-5 and TRBJ1-2, the complete variable domain reads DAGVTQSPTHLIKTRGQQVTLRCSPISGHKSVSWYQQVLGQGPQFIFQYYEKEERGRGNFPDRFSARQFPNYSSELNVNALLLGDSALYLCASSLGDSGAYGYTFGSGTRLTVV.

The chain employs TRBV6-1 and TRBJ2-1, with a tentative D call TRBD1 (5 bases). The V end lost 2 bases, the J end lost 6 bases, and 17 bases lay between the germline ends. CDR1 and CDR2 (germline): MNHNS, SASEGT. The CDR3 covers 16 residues. DNA for the CDR3: TGTGCCAGCAGTGAATCCAGGGATCGAACGGGCAATGAGCAGTTCTTC. Translated, it gives CASSESRDRTGNEQFF.

V usage is TRBV19 and J usage is TRBJ1-3; a possible D gene is TRBD1 (5 bases). This CDR3 comprises 16 residues. Trimming left V 3 bases short and J 1 base short, with 13 bases between. Germline assignment: CDR1 LNHDA and CDR2 SQIVND (reference sequence). The CDR3 DNA is TGTGCCAGTAGTATCGGGTCGACAGATTCTGGAAACACCATATATTTT. Translating it yields CASSIGSTDSGNTIYF.

The chain uses TRBV30 and TRBJ2-3; tentatively, D is TRBD2 (6 bases). The CDR3 spans 13 residues. Germline V lookup: CDR1 GTSNPN, CDR2 SVGIG (reference sequence). V lost 2 bases and J lost 6, with 12 bases in between. This CDR3 reads CAWSLTLADTQYF. The DNA for the CDR3 is TGTGCCTGGAGTCTAACCCTAGCGGATACGCAGTATTTT.

The CDR3: CASSPGTSGYNEQFF. CDR3 coding DNA: TGTGCCAGCAGTCCCGGGACTAGCGGTTACAATGAGCAGTTCTTC. J is TRBJ2-1 and V is TRBV3-1 (or the pseudogene TRBV3-2), with TRBD2 identical over 11 bases. The CDR3 consists of 15 residues. With 6 bases clipped from V and 4 bases from J, the junction kept 5 bases outside the gene matches. CDR1 is LGHDT and CDR2 is YNNKEL in the germline V gene (reference sequence).

As DNA, the CDR3 is TGTGCCAGCAGTGTAGGCAGGACAGGGGGATATCGGGGCTACACCTTC. It codes for CASSVGRTGGYRGYTF. The rearrangement links TRBV2 to TRBJ1-2, with 10 bases identical to TRBD1. The CDR3 sequence is 16 residues long. CDR1 is SNHLY and CDR2 is FYNNEI in the germline V gene. Losses at the gene ends were 4 bases for V and 8 bases for J; bases not matched to a gene: 13.

V is TRBV30 and J is TRBJ1-2, with a possible D match to TRBD1 (6 bases). The length of the CDR3 is 14 residues. V lost 2 bases and J lost 5, with 15 bases in between. From germline, CDR1 is GTSNPN and CDR2 SVGIG (reference sequence). CDR3 sequence reads: CAWSLGGRLYGYTF. The CDR3 nucleotides are TGTGCCTGGAGTTTGGGGGGGCGCTTGTATGGCTACACCTTC.

The CDR3 region is CASSYWDRNNQPQHF. The CDR3 DNA follows: TGTGCCAGCAGTTACTGGGACAGAAACAATCAGCCCCAGCATTTT. V gene TRBV6-6 combines with J gene TRBJ1-5, with TRBD1 identical over 7 bases. Germline V gene sequence: CDR1 MNHNY, CDR2 SVGAGI (reference sequence). V trimming: 1 base; J trimming: 3 bases; junction bases outside the gene matches: 3. The CDR3 sequence is 15 residues long.

The rearrangement joins TRBV4-3 to TRBJ2-7, with 11 bases aligning to TRBD2. With 0 bases clipped from V and 4 bases from J, the junction kept 5 bases outside the gene matches. Germline V gives CDR1 LGHNA, CDR2 YSLEER. The CDR3 loop spans 16 amino acids. In DNA, the CDR3 is TGCGCCAGCAGCCAAGATGCACTAGCGGGAGTGTACGAGCAGTACTTC. It yields the protein CASSQDALAGVYEQYF.